A single sample is the source of the 9 T cell receptor beta chains below, sequenced in a study of T cells in Graves' hyperthyroidism and ophthalmopathy. It was RNA transcripts that yielded the amplified TCR beta CDR3 regions. An initial round of RT-PCR targeting the TCR CDR3 relied on the HTBI primer set. TCRdb reprocessed the multiplex PCR reads via MiXCR and lists one record per CDR3 protein. The data show hundreds of thousands of distinct CDR3 sequences, more than 15% seen once. Sequencing was performed on blood. These receptor sequences come from a woman in her forties with Graves' ophthalmopathy.

The V call is TRBV28, the J call TRBJ2-2, with 8 bases matching TRBD2. CDR3 length: 17 amino acids. Per germline, CDR1 MDHEN and CDR2 SYDVKM. J gave up 4 bases and V 3 bases, and 10 bases lay outside the gene matches. The CDR3 coding sequence is TGTGCCAGCAGTTTCGGGGGGGGGACGGGACTCACCGGGGAGCTGTTTTTT. Encoded protein: CASSFGGGTGLTGELFF.

The chain has TRBV15 and TRBJ1-4; D uncertain. The germline gives CDR1 LNHNV, CDR2 YYDKDF (reference sequence). The CDR3 is made up of 15 amino acids. V lost 1 base to trimming and J lost 4 bases, with 10 bases between them. CDR3 sequence (DNA): TGTGCCACCAGCAGAGGCAAGGCCGGTAATGAAAAACTGTTTTTT. Its protein is CATSRGKAGNEKLFF. The whole variable domain, filled in from reference TRBV15 and TRBJ1-4, reads DAMVIQNPRYQVTQFGKPVTLSCSQTLNHNVMYWYQQKSSQAPKLLFHYYDKDFNNEADTPDNFQSRRPNTSFCFLDIRSPGLGDTAMYLCATSRGKAGNEKLFFGSGTQLSVL.

Many counts were recorded for this clonotype. The chain carries TRBV20-1 and TRBJ2-5; TRBD1 agrees at 8 bases. This CDR3 spans 16 amino acids. Trimming at V came to 5 bases and at J to 5 bases, leaving 16 bases not matched to a gene. The germline V gene has CDR1 DFQATT and CDR2 SNEGSKA (reference sequence). CDR3 region: CSASTGTGPSGETQYF. CDR3 coding DNA: TGCAGTGCTTCCACCGGGACAGGCCCTTCGGGGGAGACCCAGTACTTC.

The chain links TRBV5-6 to TRBJ2-3; 7 bases fit TRBD2. The V and J ends lost 0 bases and 2 bases, in that order; junction bases with no gene match: 6. The CDR3 spans 16 residues. Germline CDR1 is SGHDT and CDR2 is YYEEEE. The CDR3 here is CASSLGLASTTDTQYF. The CDR3 DNA follows: TGTGCCAGCAGCTTGGGACTAGCAAGTACCACAGATACGCAGTATTTT.

The table lists this clonotype with a few counts. A much larger clone lies a single base off, so this may be a read error. The chain carries TRBV11-2 and TRBJ2-5, with 10 bases identical to TRBD2. After removal of 5 bases from V and 4 bases from J, the junction contained 7 bases not matched to a gene. In germline, CDR1 is SGHAT, CDR2 FQNNGV. This CDR3 spans 15 amino acids. CDR3: CASSATSGSRETQYF. The CDR3 DNA sequence: TGTGCCAGCAGCGCGACTAGCGGGTCTCGAGAGACCCAGTACTTC.

This clonotype was observed at least ten times. CDR3 sequence reads: CASSSASTDTQYF. In DNA, the CDR3 is TGTGCCAGCAGCTCCGCCAGCACAGATACGCAGTATTTT. V usage is TRBV28 and J usage is TRBJ2-3; D gene ambiguous. Germline CDR1 is MDHEN and CDR2 is SYDVKM. Trimming stripped 6 bases from V and 0 bases from J, with 7 bases between. There are 13 residues in the CDR3.

This chain connects TRBV7-9 to TRBJ2-7, with 7 bases matching TRBD1. Trimming removed 4 bases from V and 3 bases from J; junction bases left unmatched: 3. The CDR3 runs to 13 residues. The V gene's germline CDR1 is SEHNR and CDR2 FQNEAQ (reference sequence). As DNA, the CDR3 is TGTGCCAGCAGCTCCAGGGGGTACTACGAGCAGTACTTC. Translated: CASSSRGYYEQYF. Full variable domain (outside the CDR3, taken from reference TRBV7-9 and TRBJ2-7): DTGVSQNPRHKITKRGQNVTFRCDPISEHNRLYWYRQTLGQGPEFLTYFQNEAQLEKSRLLSDRFSAERPKGSFSTLEIQRTEQGDSAMYLCASSSRGYYEQYFGPGTRLTVT.

This clonotype has at least ten counts. The chain carries TRBV2 and TRBJ2-6; 7 bases match TRBD1. The V gene's germline CDR1 is SNHLY and CDR2 FYNNEI. V lost 1 base to trimming and J lost 3 bases; unmatched junction nucleotides: 6. This CDR3 region has 17 residues. CDR3 loop: CASSEERQGVGANVLTF. CDR3 in DNA: TGTGCCAGCAGTGAAGAGAGACAGGGTGTTGGGGCCAACGTCCTGACTTTC.

Ten or more counts support this clonotype. This sequence joins TRBV5-1 and TRBJ1-2; the match to TRBD1 covers 12 bases. Losses at the gene ends were 2 bases for V and 5 bases for J; bases not matched to a gene: 4. Germline assignment: CDR1 SGHRS and CDR2 YFSETQ. The CDR3 loop spans 15 amino acids. The CDR3 region is CASSFGTGGAYGYTF. CDR3 DNA sequence: TGCGCCAGCAGCTTCGGGACAGGGGGCGCTTATGGCTACACCTTC. Drawing the rest from reference TRBV5-1 and TRBJ1-2, the complete variable domain is KAGVTQTPRYLIKTRGQQVTLSCSPISGHRSVSWYQQTPGQGLQFLFEYFSETQRNKGNFPGRFSGRQFSNSRSEMNVSTLELGDSALYLCASSFGTGGAYGYTFGSGTRLTVV.